The T cell receptor beta chain under discussion was sequenced for a study of PD-1 blockade in classical Hodgkin lymphoma. Profiling relied on immunoSEQ multiplex PCR, and the TCRdb table lists in-frame clones only, not all of them. The sample shows tens of thousands of clones, about 94% of them seen only once. Looked up from germline, CDR1 is SGHAT and CDR2 is FQNNGV. The CDR3 extends over 17 amino acids. V was pared by 8 bases and J by 4 bases, with 15 bases of the junction left unmatched. Regarding time point: newly diagnosed, previously untreated cHL patient sample. Sequencing was performed on peripheral blood mononuclear cells (PBMCs). The chain uses TRBV11-2 and TRBJ2-2; TRBD2 matches 8 bases. The clonotype was recovered from a human donor with classical Hodgkin lymphoma. The chain's CDR3 is CASVPYFSGVTTGELFF. The CDR3 nucleotides read TGTGCCAGCGTACCTTACTTTAGCGGGGTAACCACCGGGGAGCTGTTTTTT.